The rows below give T cell receptor beta chains drawn from one sample of a study of a mutant IDH1 vaccine in newly diagnosed glioma. Using immunoSEQ multiplex PCR, the repertoire was profiled, and TCRdb retains in-frame clones only, with some absent. The sample yields tens of thousands of clones, about 80% seen once. The sample was PBMCs, taken from a glioma patient treated with radiotherapy, temozolomide or both. These receptors were obtained from a woman aged 50 to 60 with glioma. Each CDR3 is given with its conserved first and last residue. The D gene is left open where the match is weak. Clone size is not always given. Where it is, it says once, few, many or a class for expanded clones.

clone size: -
V gene: TRBV30
D gene: -
J gene: TRBJ2-5
CDR3 protein: CAWSVGGSLETQYF
CDR3 DNA: TGTGCCTGGAGTGTAGGCGGCTCTCTGGAGACCCAGTACTTC

clone size: -
V gene: TRBV6-1
D gene: -
J gene: TRBJ1-1
CDR3 protein: CASREQIMNTEAFF
CDR3 DNA: TGTGCCAGCAGAGAACAGATTATGAACACTGAAGCTTTCTTT

clone size: -
V gene: TRBV5-1
D gene: TRBD1
J gene: TRBJ1-1
CDR3 protein: CASSPTRTGRGTEAFF
CDR3 DNA: TGCGCCAGCAGCCCGACTCGGACAGGCCGAGGCACTGAAGCTTTCTTT

clone size: -
V gene: TRBV10-3
D gene: TRBD1
J gene: TRBJ2-7
CDR3 protein: CAISWDSSYEQYF
CDR3 DNA: TGTGCCATCAGTTGGGACAGTTCCTACGAGCAGTACTTC

clone size: few
V gene: TRBV18
D gene: TRBD2
J gene: TRBJ2-1
CDR3 protein: CASSSTSHNEQFF
CDR3 DNA: TGTGCCAGCTCATCGACTAGCCACAATGAGCAGTTCTTC

clone size: once
V gene: TRBV7-8
D gene: -
J gene: TRBJ1-2
CDR3 protein: CASSLEGRVINGYTF
CDR3 DNA: TGTGCCAGCAGCTTAGAGGGACGGGTGATAAATGGCTACACCTTC

clone size: -
V gene: TRBV11-2
D gene: -
J gene: TRBJ1-6
CDR3 protein: CASSSGKGSPLHF
CDR3 DNA: TGTGCCAGCAGCTCAGGCAAGGGTTCACCCCTCCACTTT

clone size: -
V gene: TRBV5-4
D gene: TRBD1
J gene: TRBJ1-3
CDR3 protein: CASSPSRQGAKGNTIYF
CDR3 DNA: TGTGCCAGCAGCCCGTCCCGACAGGGGGCAAAAGGAAACACCATATATTTT

clone size: few
V gene: TRBV7-2
D gene: -
J gene: TRBJ1-4
CDR3 protein: CASGPPYTGDLNNEKLFF
CDR3 DNA: TGTGCCAGCGGGCCCCCGTATACGGGGGACTTGAACAATGAAAAACTGTTTTTT

clone size: -
V gene: TRBV6-5
D gene: TRBD1
J gene: TRBJ1-4
CDR3 protein: CASSYAGQGNEKLFF
CDR3 DNA: TGTGCCAGCAGTTACGCGGGACAGGGGAACGAAAAACTGTTTTTT

clone size: -
V gene: TRBV18
D gene: -
J gene: TRBJ1-2
CDR3 protein: CASSPAGLNYGYTF
CDR3 DNA: TGTGCCAGCTCACCGGCGGGACTTAACTATGGCTACACCTTC

clone size: -
V gene: TRBV9
D gene: -
J gene: TRBJ1-6
CDR3 protein: CASSSSAESALHF
CDR3 DNA: TGTGCCAGCAGCTCATCAGCGGAATCCGCCCTCCACTTT

clone size: -
V gene: TRBV30
D gene: -
J gene: TRBJ1-6
CDR3 protein: CAWRRGALGDEGLHF
CDR3 DNA: TGTGCCTGGAGACGAGGGGCTCTCGGTGATGAAGGGCTCCACTTT

clone size: -
V gene: TRBV6-1
D gene: -
J gene: TRBJ2-5
CDR3 protein: CASSEVGRPMETQYF
CDR3 DNA: TGTGCCAGCAGTGAAGTAGGGAGACCCATGGAGACCCAGTACTTC

clone size: few
V gene: TRBV30
D gene: -
J gene: TRBJ1-2
CDR3 protein: CAWRDGYYGYTF
CDR3 DNA: TGTGCCTGGAGAGACGGCTACTATGGCTACACCTTC

clone size: -
V gene: TRBV7-6
D gene: TRBD1
J gene: TRBJ2-5
CDR3 protein: CASSPFMTGGLETQYF
CDR3 DNA: TGTGCCAGCAGCCCTTTTATGACAGGGGGGCTGGAGACCCAGTACTTC

clone size: -
V gene: TRBV9
D gene: -
J gene: TRBJ2-2
CDR3 protein: CASSVAAANTGELFF
CDR3 DNA: TGTGCCAGCAGCGTAGCTGCAGCGAACACCGGGGAGCTGTTTTTT

clone size: -
V gene: TRBV2
D gene: -
J gene: TRBJ1-6
CDR3 protein: CASSRGADYNSPLHF
CDR3 DNA: TGTGCCAGCAGTCGGGGGGCCGATTATAATTCACCCCTCCACTTT

clone size: -
V gene: TRBV25-1
D gene: TRBD1
J gene: TRBJ1-6
CDR3 protein: CASSQNRGTNSPLHF
CDR3 DNA: TGTGCCAGCAGTCAAAACAGGGGAACTAATTCACCCCTCCACTTT

clone size: -
V gene: TRBV19
D gene: -
J gene: TRBJ1-1
CDR3 protein: CASSTSTGFTEAFF
CDR3 DNA: TGTGCCAGTAGTACGTCGACAGGTTTCACTGAAGCTTTCTTT

clone size: -
V gene: TRBV4-3
D gene: TRBD2
J gene: TRBJ2-5
CDR3 protein: CASSPSAGGRKETQYF
CDR3 DNA: TGCGCCAGCAGCCCCTCAGCGGGGGGGAGGAAGGAGACCCAGTACTTC

clone size: -
V gene: TRBV7-2
D gene: -
J gene: TRBJ1-5
CDR3 protein: CASSQDGGGNQPQHF
CDR3 DNA: TGTGCCAGCAGCCAAGACGGAGGAGGCAATCAGCCCCAGCATTTT

clone size: -
V gene: TRBV27
D gene: -
J gene: TRBJ1-5
CDR3 protein: CATAEYSNQPQHF
CDR3 DNA: TGTGCCACCGCAGAGTATAGCAATCAGCCCCAGCATTTT

clone size: -
V gene: TRBV10-1
D gene: -
J gene: TRBJ1-1
CDR3 protein: CASTPSVKGNTEAFF
CDR3 DNA: TGCGCCAGCACGCCCTCGGTGAAGGGGAACACTGAAGCTTTCTTT

clone size: -
V gene: TRBV2
D gene: -
J gene: TRBJ1-6
CDR3 protein: CASSEALRTDVGSPLHF
CDR3 DNA: TGTGCCAGCAGTGAAGCGCTAAGGACAGACGTAGGCTCACCCCTCCACTTT

clone size: -
V gene: TRBV6-1
D gene: -
J gene: TRBJ2-7
CDR3 protein: CASRWKGAYEQYF
CDR3 DNA: TGTGCCAGCAGGTGGAAGGGTGCCTACGAGCAGTACTTC

clone size: -
V gene: TRBV10-3
D gene: -
J gene: TRBJ2-3
CDR3 protein: CASSDGTSTDTQYF
CDR3 DNA: TGTGCCTCGTCCGACGGAACTAGCACAGATACGCAGTATTTT

clone size: -
V gene: TRBV6-4
D gene: TRBD1
J gene: TRBJ2-5
CDR3 protein: CASSPDRAETQYF
CDR3 DNA: TGTGCCAGCAGTCCAGACAGGGCGGAGACCCAGTACTTC

clone size: few
V gene: TRBV5-1
D gene: -
J gene: TRBJ1-4
CDR3 protein: CASSLGDNEKLFF
CDR3 DNA: TGCGCCAGCAGCTTGGGAGACAATGAAAAACTGTTTTTT

clone size: -
V gene: TRBV2
D gene: TRBD1
J gene: TRBJ1-3
CDR3 protein: CASAQGVFGNTIYF
CDR3 DNA: TGTGCCAGCGCCCAGGGGGTTTTTGGAAACACCATATATTTT

clone size: -
V gene: TRBV6-5
D gene: TRBD1
J gene: TRBJ2-7
CDR3 protein: CASSKDRGGSYEQYF
CDR3 DNA: TGTGCCAGCAGCAAAGACAGGGGAGGATCCTACGAGCAGTACTTC

clone size: -
V gene: TRBV6-4
D gene: TRBD2
J gene: TRBJ2-1
CDR3 protein: CASSPRGGGAPYNEQFF
CDR3 DNA: TGTGCCAGCTCTCCTCGGGGCGGGGGGGCCCCCTACAATGAGCAGTTCTTC

clone size: -
V gene: TRBV6-1
D gene: -
J gene: TRBJ1-1
CDR3 protein: CASSEMEMNTEAFF
CDR3 DNA: TGTGCCAGCAGTGAAATGGAGATGAACACTGAAGCTTTCTTT

clone size: few
V gene: TRBV2
D gene: -
J gene: TRBJ2-5
CDR3 protein: CASPRGETQYF
CDR3 DNA: TGTGCCTCACCGAGGGGGGAGACCCAGTACTTC

clone size: -
V gene: TRBV18
D gene: -
J gene: TRBJ1-2
CDR3 protein: CASSPPAGAGYTF
CDR3 DNA: TGTGCCAGCTCACCACCCGCAGGGGCTGGCTACACCTTC

clone size: few
V gene: TRBV11-3
D gene: -
J gene: TRBJ1-1
CDR3 protein: CASSSLGQKNTEAFF
CDR3 DNA: TGTGCCAGCAGCTCTCTTGGGCAGAAAAACACTGAAGCTTTCTTT

clone size: -
V gene: TRBV19
D gene: -
J gene: TRBJ1-3
CDR3 protein: CASSLAAHSSTIYF
CDR3 DNA: TGTGCCAGTAGCCTCGCGGCCCATTCAAGTACCATATATTTT

clone size: -
V gene: TRBV7-9
D gene: -
J gene: TRBJ2-2
CDR3 protein: CASSTPWIWTGELFF
CDR3 DNA: TGTGCCAGCAGCACCCCTTGGATTTGGACCGGGGAGCTGTTTTTT

clone size: -
V gene: TRBV10-2
D gene: -
J gene: TRBJ2-2
CDR3 protein: CASRDPTGELFF
CDR3 DNA: TGCGCCAGCAGGGATCCCACCGGGGAGCTGTTTTTT

clone size: -
V gene: TRBV11-2
D gene: -
J gene: TRBJ2-2
CDR3 protein: CASSRDLTGELFF
CDR3 DNA: TGTGCCAGCAGCCGCGACCTCACCGGGGAGCTGTTTTTT

clone size: -
V gene: TRBV2
D gene: -
J gene: TRBJ1-5
CDR3 protein: CASRGGDFNQPQHF
CDR3 DNA: TGTGCCAGCAGGGGCGGGGATTTCAATCAGCCCCAGCATTTT

clone size: -
V gene: TRBV25-1
D gene: -
J gene: TRBJ1-1
CDR3 protein: CASSEYSPSRTEAFF
CDR3 DNA: TGTGCCAGCAGTGAATATTCCCCCTCGAGGACTGAAGCTTTCTTT

clone size: -
V gene: TRBV7-9
D gene: -
J gene: TRBJ2-1
CDR3 protein: CASSLGGRSLSYDEQFF
CDR3 DNA: TGTGCCAGCAGCTTAGGGGGAAGGAGTTTATCTTATGATGAGCAGTTCTTC

clone size: once
V gene: TRBV27
D gene: TRBD1
J gene: TRBJ2-7
CDR3 protein: CASSIQGDPWEQYF
CDR3 DNA: TGTGCCAGCAGTATACAGGGGGACCCCTGGGAGCAGTACTTC

clone size: few
V gene: TRBV4-1
D gene: -
J gene: TRBJ1-4
CDR3 protein: CASRPSERQQNEKLFF
CDR3 DNA: TGCGCCAGCCGACCGTCAGAACGACAGCAGAATGAAAAACTGTTTTTT

clone size: once
V gene: TRBV5-8
D gene: -
J gene: TRBJ1-4
CDR3 protein: CASSSGSLYEKLFF
CDR3 DNA: TGTGCCAGCAGCTCCGGGTCCCTCTATGAAAAACTGTTTTTT

clone size: -
V gene: TRBV30
D gene: -
J gene: TRBJ2-3
CDR3 protein: CAWTTGHTGDTQYF
CDR3 DNA: TGTGCCTGGACGACGGGCCATACGGGAGATACGCAGTATTTT

clone size: once
V gene: TRBV7-3
D gene: -
J gene: TRBJ2-2
CDR3 protein: CASSLTREDTGELFF
CDR3 DNA: TGTGCCAGCAGCTTAACCCGGGAAGACACCGGGGAGCTGTTTTTT

clone size: -
V gene: TRBV4-2
D gene: TRBD2
J gene: TRBJ2-7
CDR3 protein: CASSQGGGAKSEQYF
CDR3 DNA: TGTGCCAGCAGCCAAGGCGGGGGGGCTAAGTCCGAGCAGTACTTC

clone size: -
V gene: TRBV14
D gene: -
J gene: TRBJ1-1
CDR3 protein: CASSQGLLGSEAFF
CDR3 DNA: TGTGCCAGCAGCCAGGGACTGTTGGGCAGCGAAGCTTTCTTT

clone size: -
V gene: TRBV29-1
D gene: -
J gene: TRBJ2-3
CDR3 protein: CSVEGKMRRGTDTQYF
CDR3 DNA: TGCAGCGTTGAGGGGAAAATGCGGCGGGGCACAGATACGCAGTATTTT

clone size: -
V gene: TRBV5-1
D gene: -
J gene: TRBJ1-1
CDR3 protein: CASSLAWGNTEAFF
CDR3 DNA: TGCGCCAGCAGCTTGGCCTGGGGGAACACTGAAGCTTTCTTT

clone size: -
V gene: TRBV12-5
D gene: -
J gene: TRBJ1-6
CDR3 protein: CASAQGGVSYNSPLHF
CDR3 DNA: TGTGCTAGTGCCCAAGGGGGGGTCTCCTATAATTCACCCCTCCACTTT